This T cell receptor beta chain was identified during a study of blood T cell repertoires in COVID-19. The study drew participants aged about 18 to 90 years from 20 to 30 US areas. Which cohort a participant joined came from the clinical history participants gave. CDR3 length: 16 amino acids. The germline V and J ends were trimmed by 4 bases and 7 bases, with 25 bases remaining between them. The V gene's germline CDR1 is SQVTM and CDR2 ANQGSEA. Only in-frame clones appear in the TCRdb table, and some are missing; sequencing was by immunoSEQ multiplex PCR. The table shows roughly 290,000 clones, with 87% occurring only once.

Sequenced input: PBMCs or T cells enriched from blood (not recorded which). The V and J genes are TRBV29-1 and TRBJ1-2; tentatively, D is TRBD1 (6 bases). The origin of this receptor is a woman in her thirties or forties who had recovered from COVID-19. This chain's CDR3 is CSVVRMRGSVESGYTF. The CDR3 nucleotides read TGCAGCGTTGTGAGAATGAGGGGGTCGGTCGAGTCTGGCTACACCTTC. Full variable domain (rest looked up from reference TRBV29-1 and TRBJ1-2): SAVISQKPSRDICQRGTSLTIQCQVDSQVTMMFWYRQQPGQSLTLIATANQGSEATYESGFVIDKFPISRPNLTFSTLTVSNMSPEDSSIYLCSVVRMRGSVESGYTFGSGTRLTVV.